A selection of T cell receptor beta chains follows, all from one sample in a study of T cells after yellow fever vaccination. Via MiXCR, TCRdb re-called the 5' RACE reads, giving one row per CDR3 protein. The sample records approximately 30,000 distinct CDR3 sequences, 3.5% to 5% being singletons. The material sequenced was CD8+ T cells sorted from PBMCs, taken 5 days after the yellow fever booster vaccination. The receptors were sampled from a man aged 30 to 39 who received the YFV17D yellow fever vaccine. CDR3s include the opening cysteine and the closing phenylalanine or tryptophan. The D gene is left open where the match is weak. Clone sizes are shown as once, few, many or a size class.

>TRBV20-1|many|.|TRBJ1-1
CSARRLAYDRNMNTEAFF
TGCAGTGCTAGAAGGTTGGCGTACGACAGAAACATGAACACTGAAGCTTTCTTT
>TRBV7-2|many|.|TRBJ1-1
CASSLLAGLPGTEAFF
TGTGCCAGCAGCTTATTGGCAGGGCTCCCCGGCACTGAAGCTTTCTTT
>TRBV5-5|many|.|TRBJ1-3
CASSPVGMGNTIYF
TGTGCCAGCAGCCCCGTTGGCATGGGAAACACCATATATTTT
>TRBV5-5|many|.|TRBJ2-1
CASSLWDKHNEQFF
TGTGCCAGCAGCTTGTGGGACAAACACAATGAGCAGTTCTTC
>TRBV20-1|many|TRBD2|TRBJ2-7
CSARDTAPLAGVFYAKQYF
TGCAGTGCTAGAGATACAGCTCCACTAGCGGGAGTATTCTACGCGAAGCAGTACTTC
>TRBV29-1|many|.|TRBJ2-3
CSVERGEPAQYF
TGCAGCGTTGAAAGGGGGGAGCCGGCGCAGTATTTT
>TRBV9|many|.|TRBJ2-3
CASSVGASTDTQYF
TGTGCCAGCAGCGTCGGGGCTAGCACAGATACGCAGTATTTT
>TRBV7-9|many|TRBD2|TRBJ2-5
CASSSSGRAGETQYF
TGTGCCAGCAGCTCTAGCGGGAGGGCCGGGGAGACCCAGTACTTC
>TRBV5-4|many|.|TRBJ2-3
CASSYADTQYF
TGTGCCAGCAGCTATGCAGATACGCAGTATTTT
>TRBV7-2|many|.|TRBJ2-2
CASSLKGANTGELFF
TGTGCCAGCAGCTTAAAAGGGGCAAACACCGGGGAGCTGTTTTTT
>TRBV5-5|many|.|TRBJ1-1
CATGMGRMNTEAFF
TGTGCCACCGGAATGGGGAGGATGAACACTGAAGCTTTCTTT
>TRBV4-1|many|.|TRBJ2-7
CASSHGTSYEQYF
TGCGCCAGCAGCCATGGGACCTCCTACGAGCAGTACTTC
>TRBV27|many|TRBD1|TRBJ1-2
CATWSGGGHYGYTF
TGTGCCACTTGGTCAGGGGGCGGACACTATGGCTACACCTTC
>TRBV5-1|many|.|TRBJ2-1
CASFRVNNEQFF
TGCGCCAGCTTCCGGGTGAACAATGAGCAGTTCTTC
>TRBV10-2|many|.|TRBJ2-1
CASARAGNNEQFF
TGCGCCAGCGCGCGGGCAGGGAACAATGAGCAGTTCTTC
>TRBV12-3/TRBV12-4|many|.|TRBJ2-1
CASSQLGGGNEQFF
TGTGCCAGCAGTCAGTTGGGAGGGGGAAATGAGCAGTTCTTC
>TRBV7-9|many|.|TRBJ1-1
CASTTGHPNTEAFF
TGTGCCAGCACTACGGGACACCCGAACACTGAAGCTTTCTTT